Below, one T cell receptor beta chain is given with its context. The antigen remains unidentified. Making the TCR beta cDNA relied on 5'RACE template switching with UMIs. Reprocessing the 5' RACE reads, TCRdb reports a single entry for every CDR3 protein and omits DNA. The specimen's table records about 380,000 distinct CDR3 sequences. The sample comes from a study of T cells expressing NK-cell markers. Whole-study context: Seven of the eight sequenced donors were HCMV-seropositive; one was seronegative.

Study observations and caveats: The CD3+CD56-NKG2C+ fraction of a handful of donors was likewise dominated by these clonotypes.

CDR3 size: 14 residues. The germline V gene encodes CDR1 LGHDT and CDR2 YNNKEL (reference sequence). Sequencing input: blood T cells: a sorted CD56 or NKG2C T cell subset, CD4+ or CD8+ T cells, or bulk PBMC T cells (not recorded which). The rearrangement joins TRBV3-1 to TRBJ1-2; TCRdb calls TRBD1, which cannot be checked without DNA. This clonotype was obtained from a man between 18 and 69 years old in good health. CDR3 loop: CASSQDWSGFGYTF.